This TCR beta chain was profiled in a study of cytomegalovirus exposure and HLA in healthy donors. Sequencing was performed with immunoSEQ multiplex PCR; in TCRdb, only in-frame clones are kept and a portion is missing. This table has 160,000 or so clones, more than 75% appearing once. The CDR3 has 15 amino acids. The germline CDR1 and CDR2 sequences are KGHSY and FQNENV. V dropped 0 bases and J dropped 8 bases, with 15 bases sitting between them. The clonotype was recovered from a woman aged 25 to 39 in good health and CMV-seronegative. Sequencing input: PBMCs. The chain has TRBV16 and TRBJ2-3, with D hard to call. The CDR3 DNA reads as TGTGCCAGCAGCCAATCCTCCCAGGCTATCGGTACGCAGTATTTT. Amino acids: CASSQSSQAIGTQYF.